This T cell receptor beta chain was retrieved from a study of T cell responses to AZD1222 COVID-19 vaccine. Study-wide context: Timing groups of about 4 and about 12 weeks for second doses were pooled.

Germline CDR1 DFQATT, CDR2 SNEGSKA (reference sequence). V trimming: 6 bases; J trimming: 7 bases; junction bases outside the gene matches: 3. The CDR3 runs 10 residues. This clone came up a few times. The method was immunoSEQ multiplex PCR; TCRdb's version includes in-frame clones alone and lacks a portion of them. The sample lists about 110,000 clones, 80% to 85% occurring once. The clonotype comes from an adult in good health. The V call is TRBV20-1, the J call TRBJ2-7; 7 nucleotides line up with TRBD1. The sequenced sample was peripheral blood, obtained on day 0 of AZD1222 vaccination. The CDR3 DNA follows: TGCAGTGCGGAGGACAGGGAGCAGTACTTC. This codes for CSAEDREQYF.